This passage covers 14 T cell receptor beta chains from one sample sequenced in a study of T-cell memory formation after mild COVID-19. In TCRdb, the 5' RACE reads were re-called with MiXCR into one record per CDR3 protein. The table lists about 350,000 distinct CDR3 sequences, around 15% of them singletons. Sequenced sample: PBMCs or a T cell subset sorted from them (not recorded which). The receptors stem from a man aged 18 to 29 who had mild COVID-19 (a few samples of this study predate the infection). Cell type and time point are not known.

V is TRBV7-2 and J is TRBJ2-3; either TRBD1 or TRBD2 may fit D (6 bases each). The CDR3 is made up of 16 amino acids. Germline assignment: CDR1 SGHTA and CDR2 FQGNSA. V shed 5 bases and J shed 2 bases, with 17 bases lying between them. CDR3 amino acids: CASSTQEGGLTDTQYF. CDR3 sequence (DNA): TGTGCCAGCAGCACCCAGGAAGGGGGGCTCACAGATACGCAGTATTTT.

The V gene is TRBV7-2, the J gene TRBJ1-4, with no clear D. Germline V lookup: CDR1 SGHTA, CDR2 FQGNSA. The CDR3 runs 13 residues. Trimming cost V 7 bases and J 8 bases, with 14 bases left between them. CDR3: CASNGGSGEKLFF. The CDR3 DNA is TGTGCCAGCAACGGAGGGAGCGGAGAAAAACTGTTTTTT.

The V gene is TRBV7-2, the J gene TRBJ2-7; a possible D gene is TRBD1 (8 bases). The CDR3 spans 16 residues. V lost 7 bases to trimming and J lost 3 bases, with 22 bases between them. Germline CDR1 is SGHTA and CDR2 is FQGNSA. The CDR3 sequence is CASTDPTGDYDYEQYF. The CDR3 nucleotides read TGTGCCAGCACAGATCCGACAGGGGACTATGACTACGAGCAGTACTTC. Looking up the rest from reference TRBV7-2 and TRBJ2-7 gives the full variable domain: GAGVSQSPSNKVTEKGKDVELRCDPISGHTALYWYRQSLGQGLEFLIYFQGNSAPDKSGLPSDRFSAERTGGSVSTLTIQRTQQEDSAVYLCASTDPTGDYDYEQYFGPGTRLTVT.

The CDR3 DNA is TGTGCCAGCAGCTCAACGGTGCCCCAGTCTGGGGCCAACGTCCTGACTTTC. It encodes CASSSTVPQSGANVLTF. The rearrangement links TRBV7-2 to TRBJ2-6; D remains ambiguous. This CDR3 has 17 amino acids. Germline V gives CDR1 SGHTA, CDR2 FQGNSA. V gave up 4 bases and J gave up 1 base, with 14 bases separating them.

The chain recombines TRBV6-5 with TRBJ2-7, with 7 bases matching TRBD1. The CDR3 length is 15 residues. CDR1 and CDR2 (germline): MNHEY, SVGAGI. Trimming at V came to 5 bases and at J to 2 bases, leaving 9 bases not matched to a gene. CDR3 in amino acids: CASSKGAGAPYEQYF. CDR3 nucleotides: TGTGCCAGCAGTAAGGGGGCAGGGGCTCCCTACGAGCAGTACTTC.

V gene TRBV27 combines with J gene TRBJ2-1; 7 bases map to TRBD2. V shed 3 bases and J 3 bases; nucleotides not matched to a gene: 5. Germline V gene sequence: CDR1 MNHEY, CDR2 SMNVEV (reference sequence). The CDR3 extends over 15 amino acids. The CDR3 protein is CASSLPGGGYNEQFF. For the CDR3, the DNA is TGTGCCAGCAGTTTGCCTGGGGGGGGCTACAATGAGCAGTTCTTC.

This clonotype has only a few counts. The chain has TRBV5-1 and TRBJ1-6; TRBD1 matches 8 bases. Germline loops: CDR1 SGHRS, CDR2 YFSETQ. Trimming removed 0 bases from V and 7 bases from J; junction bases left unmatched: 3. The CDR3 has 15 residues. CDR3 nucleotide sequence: TGCGCCAGCAGCTTGGAGGGGACAGGCAATTCACCCCTCCACTTT. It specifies CASSLEGTGNSPLHF.

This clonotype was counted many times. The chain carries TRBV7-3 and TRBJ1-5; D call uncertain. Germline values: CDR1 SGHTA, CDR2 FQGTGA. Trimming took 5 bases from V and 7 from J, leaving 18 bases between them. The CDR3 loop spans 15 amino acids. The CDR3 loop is CASSPGRGVGQPQHF. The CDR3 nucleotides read TGTGCCAGCAGCCCCGGACGCGGAGTAGGGCAGCCCCAGCATTTT.

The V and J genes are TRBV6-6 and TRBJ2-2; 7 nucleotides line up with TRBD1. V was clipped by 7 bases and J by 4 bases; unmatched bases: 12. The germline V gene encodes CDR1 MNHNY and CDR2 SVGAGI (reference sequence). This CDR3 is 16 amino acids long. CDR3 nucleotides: TGTGCCAGCAACTTTAAATCAGGGGGTGCCACCGGGGAGCTGTTTTTT. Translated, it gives CASNFKSGGATGELFF.

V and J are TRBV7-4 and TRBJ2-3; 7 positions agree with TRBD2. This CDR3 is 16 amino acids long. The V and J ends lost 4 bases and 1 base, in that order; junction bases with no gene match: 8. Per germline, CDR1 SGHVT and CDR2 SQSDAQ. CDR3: CASSYPGGDRTDTQYF. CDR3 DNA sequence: TGTGCCAGCAGCTACCCTGGGGGGGACCGCACAGATACGCAGTATTTT.

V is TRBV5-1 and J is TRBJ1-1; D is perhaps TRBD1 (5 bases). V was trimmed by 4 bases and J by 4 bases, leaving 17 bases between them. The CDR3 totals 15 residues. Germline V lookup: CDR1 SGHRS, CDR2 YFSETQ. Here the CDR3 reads CASSERPRGVTEAFF. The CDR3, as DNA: TGCGCCAGCAGCGAACGACCCCGGGGGGTCACTGAAGCTTTCTTT.

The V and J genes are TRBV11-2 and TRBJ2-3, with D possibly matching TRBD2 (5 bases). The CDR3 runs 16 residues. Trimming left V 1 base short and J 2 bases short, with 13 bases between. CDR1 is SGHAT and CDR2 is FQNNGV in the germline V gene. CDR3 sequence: CASSLVEGSITDTQYF. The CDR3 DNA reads TGTGCCAGCAGCTTAGTTGAGGGTTCTATCACAGATACGCAGTATTTT.

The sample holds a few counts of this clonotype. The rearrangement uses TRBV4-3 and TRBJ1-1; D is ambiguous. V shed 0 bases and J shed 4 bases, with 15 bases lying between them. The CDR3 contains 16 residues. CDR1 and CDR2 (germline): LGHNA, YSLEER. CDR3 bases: TGCGCCAGCAGCCAAGATTTTCCCAACAGTGGCACTGAAGCTTTCTTT. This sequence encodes CASSQDFPNSGTEAFF.

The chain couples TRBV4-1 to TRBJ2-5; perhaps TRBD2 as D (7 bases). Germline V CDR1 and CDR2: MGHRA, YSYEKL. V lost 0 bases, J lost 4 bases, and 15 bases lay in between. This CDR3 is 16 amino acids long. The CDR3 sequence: CASSQDRGGAGETQYF. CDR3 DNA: TGCGCCAGCAGCCAAGATCGAGGGGGGGCCGGAGAGACCCAGTACTTC.